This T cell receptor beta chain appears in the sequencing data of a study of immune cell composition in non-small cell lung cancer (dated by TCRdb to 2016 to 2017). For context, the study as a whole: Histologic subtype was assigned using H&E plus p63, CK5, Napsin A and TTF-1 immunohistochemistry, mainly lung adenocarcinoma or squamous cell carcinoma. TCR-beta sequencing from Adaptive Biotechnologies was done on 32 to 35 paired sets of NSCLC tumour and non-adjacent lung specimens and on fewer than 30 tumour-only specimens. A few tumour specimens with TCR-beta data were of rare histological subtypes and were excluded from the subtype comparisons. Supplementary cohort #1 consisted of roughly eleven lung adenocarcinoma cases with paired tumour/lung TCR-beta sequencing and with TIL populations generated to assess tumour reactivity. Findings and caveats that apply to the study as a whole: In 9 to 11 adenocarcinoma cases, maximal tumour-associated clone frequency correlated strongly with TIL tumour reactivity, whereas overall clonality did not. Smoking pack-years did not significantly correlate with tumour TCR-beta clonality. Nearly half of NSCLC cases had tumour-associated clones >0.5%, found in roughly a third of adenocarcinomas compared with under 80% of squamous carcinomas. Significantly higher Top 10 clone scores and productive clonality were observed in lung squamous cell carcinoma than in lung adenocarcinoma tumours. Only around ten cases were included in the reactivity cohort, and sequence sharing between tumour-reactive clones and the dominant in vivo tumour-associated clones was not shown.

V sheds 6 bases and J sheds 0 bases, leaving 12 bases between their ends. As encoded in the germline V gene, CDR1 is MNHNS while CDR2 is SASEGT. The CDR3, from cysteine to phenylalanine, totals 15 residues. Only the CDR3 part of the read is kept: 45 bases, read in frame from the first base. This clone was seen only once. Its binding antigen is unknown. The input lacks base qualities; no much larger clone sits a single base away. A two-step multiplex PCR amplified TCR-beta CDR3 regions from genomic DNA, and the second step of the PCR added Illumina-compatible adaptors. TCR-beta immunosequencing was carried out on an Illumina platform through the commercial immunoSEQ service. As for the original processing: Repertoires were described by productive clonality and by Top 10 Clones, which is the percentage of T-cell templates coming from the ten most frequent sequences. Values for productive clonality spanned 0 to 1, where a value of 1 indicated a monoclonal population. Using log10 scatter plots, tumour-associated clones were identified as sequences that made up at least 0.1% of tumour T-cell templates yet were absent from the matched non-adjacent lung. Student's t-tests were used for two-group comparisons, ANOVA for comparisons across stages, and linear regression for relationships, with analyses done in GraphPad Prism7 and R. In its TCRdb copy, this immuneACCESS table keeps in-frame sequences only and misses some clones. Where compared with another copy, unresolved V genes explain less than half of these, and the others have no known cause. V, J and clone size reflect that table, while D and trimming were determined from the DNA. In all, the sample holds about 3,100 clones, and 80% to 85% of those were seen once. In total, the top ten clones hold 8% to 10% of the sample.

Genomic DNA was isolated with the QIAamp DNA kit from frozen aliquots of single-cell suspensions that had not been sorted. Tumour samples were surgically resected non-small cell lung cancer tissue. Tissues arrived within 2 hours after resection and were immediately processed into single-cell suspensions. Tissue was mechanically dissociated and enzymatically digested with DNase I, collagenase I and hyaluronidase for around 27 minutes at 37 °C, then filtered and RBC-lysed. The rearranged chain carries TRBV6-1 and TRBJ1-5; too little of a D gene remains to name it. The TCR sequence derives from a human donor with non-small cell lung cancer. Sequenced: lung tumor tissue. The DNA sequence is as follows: TGTGCCAGCAGCCCGGCCACTACTAGCAATCAGCCCCAGCATTTT. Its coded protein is CASSPATTSNQPQHF.